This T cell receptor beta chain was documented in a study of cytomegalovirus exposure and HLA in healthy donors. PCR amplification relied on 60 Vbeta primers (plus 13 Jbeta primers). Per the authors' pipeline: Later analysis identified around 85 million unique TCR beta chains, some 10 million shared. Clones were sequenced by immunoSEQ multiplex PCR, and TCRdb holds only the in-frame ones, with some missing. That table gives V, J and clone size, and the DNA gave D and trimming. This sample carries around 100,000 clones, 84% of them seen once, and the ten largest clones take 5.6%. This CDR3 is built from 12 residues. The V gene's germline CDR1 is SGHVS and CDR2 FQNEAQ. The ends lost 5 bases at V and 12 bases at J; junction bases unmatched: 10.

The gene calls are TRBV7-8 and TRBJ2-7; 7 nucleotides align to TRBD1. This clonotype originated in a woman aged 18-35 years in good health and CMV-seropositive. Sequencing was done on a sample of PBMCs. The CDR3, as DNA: TGTGCCAGCAGCCCCGGGACAGTTCGTTGGTACTTC. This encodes CASSPGTVRWYF.